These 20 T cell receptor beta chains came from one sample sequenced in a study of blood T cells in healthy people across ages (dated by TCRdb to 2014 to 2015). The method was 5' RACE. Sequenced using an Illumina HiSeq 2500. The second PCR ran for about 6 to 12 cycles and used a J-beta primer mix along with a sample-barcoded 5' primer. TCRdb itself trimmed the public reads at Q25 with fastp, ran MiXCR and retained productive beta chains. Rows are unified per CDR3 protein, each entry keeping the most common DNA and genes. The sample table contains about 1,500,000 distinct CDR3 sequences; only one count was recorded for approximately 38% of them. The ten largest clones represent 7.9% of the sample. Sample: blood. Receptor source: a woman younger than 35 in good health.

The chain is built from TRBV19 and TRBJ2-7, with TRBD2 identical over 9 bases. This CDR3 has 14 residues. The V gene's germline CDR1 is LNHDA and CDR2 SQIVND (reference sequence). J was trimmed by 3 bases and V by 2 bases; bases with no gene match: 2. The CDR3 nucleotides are TGTGCCAGTAGTATACTGACTAGCGGCTACGAGCAGTACTTC. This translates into CASSILTSGYEQYF.

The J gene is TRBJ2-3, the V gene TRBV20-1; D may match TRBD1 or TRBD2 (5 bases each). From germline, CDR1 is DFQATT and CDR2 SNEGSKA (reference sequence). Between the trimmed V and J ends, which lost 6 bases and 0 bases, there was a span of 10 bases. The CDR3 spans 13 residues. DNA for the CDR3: TGCAGTGCGCACGAGGGGAGCACAGATACGCAGTATTTT. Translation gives CSAHEGSTDTQYF.

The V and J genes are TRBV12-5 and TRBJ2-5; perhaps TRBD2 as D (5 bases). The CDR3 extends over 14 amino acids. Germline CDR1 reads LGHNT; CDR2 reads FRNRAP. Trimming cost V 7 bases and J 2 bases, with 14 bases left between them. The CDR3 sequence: CASEEGSLQETQYF. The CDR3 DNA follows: TGTGCTAGTGAAGAAGGGAGCCTACAAGAGACCCAGTACTTC.

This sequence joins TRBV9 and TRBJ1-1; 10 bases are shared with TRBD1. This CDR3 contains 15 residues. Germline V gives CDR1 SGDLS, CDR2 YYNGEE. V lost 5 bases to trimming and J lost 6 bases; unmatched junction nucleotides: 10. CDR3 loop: CASSGSGTGEAEAFF. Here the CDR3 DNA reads TGTGCCAGCAGTGGATCCGGGACAGGGGAGGCTGAAGCTTTCTTT.

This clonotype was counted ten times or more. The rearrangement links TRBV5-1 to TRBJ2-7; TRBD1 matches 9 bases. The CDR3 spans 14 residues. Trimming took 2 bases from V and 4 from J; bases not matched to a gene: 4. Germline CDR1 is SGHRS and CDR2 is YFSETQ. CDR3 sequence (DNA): TGCGCCAGCAGCTTCTTGACAGGGGGGTACGAGCAGTACTTC. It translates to CASSFLTGGYEQYF.

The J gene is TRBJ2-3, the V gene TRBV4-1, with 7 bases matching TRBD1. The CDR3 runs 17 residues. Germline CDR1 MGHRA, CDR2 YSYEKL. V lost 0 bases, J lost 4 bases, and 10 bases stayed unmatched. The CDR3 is CASSQEWDSQYADTQYF. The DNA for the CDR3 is TGCGCCAGCAGCCAAGAATGGGACAGCCAATACGCAGATACGCAGTATTTT.

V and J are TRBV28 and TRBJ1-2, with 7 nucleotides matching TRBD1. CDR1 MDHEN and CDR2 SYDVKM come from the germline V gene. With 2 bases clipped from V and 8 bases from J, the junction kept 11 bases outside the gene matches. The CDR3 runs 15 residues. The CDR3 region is CASSLLGGGDPGYTF. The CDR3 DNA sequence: TGTGCCAGCAGTTTACTTGGAGGGGGCGATCCGGGCTACACCTTC.

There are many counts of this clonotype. This CDR3 is CSVATGASYEQYF. The CDR3 DNA reads as TGCAGCGTTGCAACGGGGGCATCTTACGAGCAGTACTTC. The chain couples TRBV29-1 to TRBJ2-7; tentatively, D is TRBD1 or TRBD2 (6 bases each). The CDR3 is 13 amino acids. V was pared by 4 bases and J by 4 bases, with 14 bases between. CDR1 is SQVTM and CDR2 is ANQGSEA in the germline V gene.

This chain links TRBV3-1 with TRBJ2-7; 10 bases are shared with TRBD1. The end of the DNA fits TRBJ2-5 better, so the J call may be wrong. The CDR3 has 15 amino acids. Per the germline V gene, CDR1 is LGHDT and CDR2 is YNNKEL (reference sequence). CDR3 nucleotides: TGTGCCAGCAGCCAAGCCGGGACAGGGGCGGAGACCCAGTACTTC. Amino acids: CASSQAGTGAETQYF.

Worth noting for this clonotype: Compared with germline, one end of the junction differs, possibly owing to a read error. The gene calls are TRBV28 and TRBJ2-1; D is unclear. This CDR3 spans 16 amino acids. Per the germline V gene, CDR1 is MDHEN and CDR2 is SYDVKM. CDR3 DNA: TGTGCCAGCAGTGAAATTGGGATCACCTCCTACAATAAGCAGTTCTTC. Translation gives CASSEIGITSYNKQFF. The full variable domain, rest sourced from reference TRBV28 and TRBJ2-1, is DVKVTQSSRYLVKRTGEKVFLECVQDMDHENMFWYRQDPGLGLRLIYFSYDVKMKEKGDIPEGYSVSREKKERFSLILESASTNQTSMYLCASSEIGITSYNKQFFGPGTRLTVL.

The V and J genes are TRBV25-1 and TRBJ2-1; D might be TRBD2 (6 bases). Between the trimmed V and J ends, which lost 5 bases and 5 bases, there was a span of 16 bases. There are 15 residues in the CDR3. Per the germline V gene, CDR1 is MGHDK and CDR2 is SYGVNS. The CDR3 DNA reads TGTGCCAGCAGTTCTTTCGGGGGATGGAACAATGAGCAGTTCTTC. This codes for CASSSFGGWNNEQFF.

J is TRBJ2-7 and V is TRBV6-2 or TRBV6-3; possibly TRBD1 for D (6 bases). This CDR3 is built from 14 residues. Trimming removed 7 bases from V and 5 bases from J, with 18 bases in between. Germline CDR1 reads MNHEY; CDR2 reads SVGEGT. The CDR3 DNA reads TGTGCCAGCACCCGACTACCAGGGGTAAACGAGCAGTACTTC. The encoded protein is CASTRLPGVNEQYF.

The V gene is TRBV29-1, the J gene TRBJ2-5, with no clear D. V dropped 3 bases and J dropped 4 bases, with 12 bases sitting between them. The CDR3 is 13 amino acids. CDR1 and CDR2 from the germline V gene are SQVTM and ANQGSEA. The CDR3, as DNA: TGCAGCGTTGACGGGCAGATACCAGAGACCCAGTACTTC. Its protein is CSVDGQIPETQYF.

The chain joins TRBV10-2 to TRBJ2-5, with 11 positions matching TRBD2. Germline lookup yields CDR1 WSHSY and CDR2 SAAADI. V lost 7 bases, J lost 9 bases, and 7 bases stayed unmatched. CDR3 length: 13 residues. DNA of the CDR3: TGCGCCAGCACCCGAACTAGCGGGGGTGCCCAGTACTTC. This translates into CASTRTSGGAQYF.

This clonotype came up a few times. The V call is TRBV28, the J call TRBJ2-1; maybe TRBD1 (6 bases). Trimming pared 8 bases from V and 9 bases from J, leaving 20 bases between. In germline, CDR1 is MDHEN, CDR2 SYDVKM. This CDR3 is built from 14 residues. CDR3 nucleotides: TGTGCCAGCCGCTCGGAACAGGGAAGAAGTGAGCAGTTCTTC. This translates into CASRSEQGRSEQFF.

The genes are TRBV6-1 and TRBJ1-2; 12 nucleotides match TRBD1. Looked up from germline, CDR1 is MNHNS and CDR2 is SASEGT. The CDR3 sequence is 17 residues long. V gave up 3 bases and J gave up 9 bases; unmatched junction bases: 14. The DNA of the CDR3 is TGTGCCAGCAGTGAGTTTAGTCGAGGGACAGGGGGCTCAAGCTACACCTTC. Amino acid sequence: CASSEFSRGTGGSSYTF.

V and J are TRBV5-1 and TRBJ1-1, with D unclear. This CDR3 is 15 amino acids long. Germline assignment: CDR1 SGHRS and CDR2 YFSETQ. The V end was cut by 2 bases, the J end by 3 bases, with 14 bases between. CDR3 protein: CASSFNDPADTEAFF. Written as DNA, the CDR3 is TGCGCCAGCAGCTTTAATGACCCGGCGGACACTGAAGCTTTCTTT. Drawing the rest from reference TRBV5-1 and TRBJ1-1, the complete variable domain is KAGVTQTPRYLIKTRGQQVTLSCSPISGHRSVSWYQQTPGQGLQFLFEYFSETQRNKGNFPGRFSGRQFSNSRSEMNVSTLELGDSALYLCASSFNDPADTEAFFGQGTRLTVV.

The CDR3 coding sequence is TGCAGTGCTTGCCGTCCCGGGACTAGCGGTCTAGCCAAAAACATTCAGTACTTC. Amino acids: CSACRPGTSGLAKNIQYF. The chain employs TRBV20-1 and TRBJ2-4, with TRBD2 matching over 11 bases. The J segment lost 0 bases and the V segment lost 5 bases, leaving 12 bases of the junction unmatched. CDR1 and CDR2 from the germline V gene are DFQATT and SNEGSKA (reference sequence). CDR3 size: 18 residues.

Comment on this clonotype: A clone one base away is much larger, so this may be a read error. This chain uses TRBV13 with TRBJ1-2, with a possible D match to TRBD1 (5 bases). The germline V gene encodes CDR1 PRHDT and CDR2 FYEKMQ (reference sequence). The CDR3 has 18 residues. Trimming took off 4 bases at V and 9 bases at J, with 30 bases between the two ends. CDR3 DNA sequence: TGTGCCAGCAGCTCCCGACTAAGGACGGTATCTGAGGGGAAGAGCTACACCTTC. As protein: CASSSRLRTVSEGKSYTF.

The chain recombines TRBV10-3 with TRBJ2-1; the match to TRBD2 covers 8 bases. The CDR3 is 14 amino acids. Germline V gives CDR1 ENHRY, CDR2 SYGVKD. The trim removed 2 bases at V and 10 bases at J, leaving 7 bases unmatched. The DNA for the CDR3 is TGTGCCATCAGTGAGCGGCGGGAGGTTGGAGAGCAGTTCTTC. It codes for CAISERREVGEQFF.